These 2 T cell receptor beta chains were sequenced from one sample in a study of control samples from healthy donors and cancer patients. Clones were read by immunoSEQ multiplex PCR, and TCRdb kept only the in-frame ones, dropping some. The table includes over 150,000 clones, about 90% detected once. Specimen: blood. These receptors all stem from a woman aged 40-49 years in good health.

The CDR3 nucleotides read TGTGCCAGCAGCTTAATTGGTCCCGGGACGAACACTGAAGCTTTCTTT. It translates to CASSLIGPGTNTEAFF. The chain employs TRBV7-8 and TRBJ1-1; D may be TRBD1 (5 bases). The CDR3 covers 16 residues. Trimming took off 2 bases at V and 1 base at J, with 14 bases between the two ends. Germline V CDR1 and CDR2: SGHVS, FQNEAQ.

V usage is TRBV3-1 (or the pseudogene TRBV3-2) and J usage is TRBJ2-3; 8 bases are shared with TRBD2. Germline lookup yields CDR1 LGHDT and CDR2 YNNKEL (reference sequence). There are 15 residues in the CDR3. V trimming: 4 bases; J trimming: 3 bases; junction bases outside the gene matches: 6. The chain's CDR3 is CASSLGGARTDTQYF. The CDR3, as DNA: TGTGCCAGCAGCCTCGGGGGGGCCCGGACAGATACGCAGTATTTT.